This T cell receptor (beta chain) was sequenced for a study of Tregs in tolerant kidney transplant recipients. Whole-study results and caveats: Biological reproducibility was not directly addressed, but technical replication error appeared minimal. Findings come from small patient numbers and require larger validation.

CDR3 length equals 13 residues. Germline V gene lookup returns CDR1 MNHEY and CDR2 SVGEGT. The V end was cut by 7 bases, the J end by 2 bases, with 9 bases between. Unstimulated Tregs (CD4+CD25+CD127-) and CD4+CD25- non-Tregs were sorted from PBMCs. The table came from immunoSEQ multiplex PCR; TCRdb's copy has only in-frame clones and leaves some out. The listing contains fewer than 35,000 clones. In the case of this clone: The antigen is not known. The CDR3 extends 3 residues past the end of the read, so its final part is completed from the germline J gene.

Material: CD8+ T cells from blood, obtained before the transplant. The TCR originated in a human donor who received a combined kidney and bone marrow transplant. The chain uses TRBV6-2 or TRBV6-3 and TRBJ2-1; D is unresolved. The CDR3 DNA, read in part, is TGTGCCAGCACTATTTTCGCCTACAATGAG. Translation: CASTIFAYNE. The entire CDR3 reads CASTIFAYNEQFF.